The TCR beta chain described here comes from a study of blood T cell repertoires in COVID-19. Looking at the study overall: Spain, Italy and the United States supplied samples that represented acute and convalescent COVID-19.

V was trimmed by 5 bases and J by 5 bases, leaving 21 bases between them. Germline V CDR1 and CDR2: SGHAT, FQNNGV. The CDR3 sequence is 16 residues long. TCRdb's copy holds only in-frame clones and misses some; the assay was immunoSEQ multiplex PCR. Among about 97,000 clones listed, about 72% were seen once. The V and J genes are TRBV11-2 and TRBJ1-2; no clear D gene. Sample: peripheral blood. The sequence was collected from a man in his 60s with active or convalescent COVID-19. CDR3 sequence (DNA): TGTGCCAGCAGCCCTCGACAAGGTCGCTCTTTTTATGGCTACACCTTC. Its translation: CASSPRQGRSFYGYTF.